This record covers a single T cell receptor (beta chain). The sample comes from a study of shared clonotypes between healthy human individuals. This CDR3 has 16 residues. J lost 8 bases, V lost 6 bases, and 10 bases had no gene match. From germline, CDR1 is MNHEY and CDR2 SMNVEV (reference sequence). The table came from immunoSEQ multiplex PCR; TCRdb's copy has only in-frame clones and leaves some out. The data show some 2,400,000 clones, approximately 94% seen once. The clonotype originates from a man between 18 and 29 years old in good health. The sequencing input was naive CD4+ T cells sorted from blood. Noted subset: CD45RA+ positively selected. The chain carries TRBV27 and TRBJ2-2, with 12 positions matching TRBD2. CDR3 protein: CASRPTSGRFIGELFF. For the CDR3, the DNA is TGTGCCAGCAGACCTACTAGCGGGAGGTTCATTGGGGAGCTGTTTTTT.